The 2 T cell receptor beta chains reported below all come from one sample, sequenced in a study of graft-versus-host responses after intestinal transplantation. TCRdb's table, derived via immunoSEQ multiplex PCR, lists solely in-frame clones and lacks some. The sample yields 70,000 or so clones, approximately 80% seen once. These receptors are not linked to any known antigen. Sequences were derived from unstimulated CD4+ T cells sorted from spleen or lymph node cells, sampled before transplant. These receptors were obtained from a human donor who was the organ donor for an intestinal transplant.

This chain connects TRBV11-2 to TRBJ1-2, with 11 bases matching TRBD1. CDR3 length: 18 residues. The germline gives CDR1 SGHAT, CDR2 FQNNGV. V was clipped by 6 bases and J by 4 bases; unmatched bases: 16. This chain's CDR3 is CASRRTGTGGGSGYGYTF. The CDR3 region has the DNA TGTGCCAGCAGACGTACCGGGACAGGGGGGGGATCGGGCTATGGCTACACCTTC. Filled out from reference TRBV11-2 and TRBJ1-2, the complete variable domain reads EAGVAQSPRYKIIEKRQSVAFWCNPISGHATLYWYQQILGQGPKLLIQFQNNGVVDDSQLPKDRFSAERLKGVDSTLKIQPAKLEDSAVYLCASRRTGTGGGSGYGYTFGSGTRLTVV.

V and J are TRBV19 and TRBJ1-5; a weak D match, TRBD1 (5 bases). V shed 6 bases and J shed 2 bases, with 11 bases lying between them. CDR1 and CDR2 from the germline V gene are LNHDA and SQIVND (reference sequence). The CDR3 is made up of 14 amino acids. Here the CDR3 DNA reads TGTGCCAGTAGCCAGGGTGGACGCAATCAGCCCCAGCATTTT. Translating it yields CASSQGGRNQPQHF.